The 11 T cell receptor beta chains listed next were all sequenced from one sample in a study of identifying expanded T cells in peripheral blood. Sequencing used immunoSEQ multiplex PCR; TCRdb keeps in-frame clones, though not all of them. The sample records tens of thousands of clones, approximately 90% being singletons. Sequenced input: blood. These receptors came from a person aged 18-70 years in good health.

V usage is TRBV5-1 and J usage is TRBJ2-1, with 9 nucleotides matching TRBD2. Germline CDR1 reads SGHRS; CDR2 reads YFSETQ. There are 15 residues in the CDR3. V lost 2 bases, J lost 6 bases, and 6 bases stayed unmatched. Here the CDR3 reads CASSFSGGQLNEQFF. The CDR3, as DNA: TGCGCCAGCAGCTTTAGCGGGGGCCAACTCAATGAGCAGTTCTTC.

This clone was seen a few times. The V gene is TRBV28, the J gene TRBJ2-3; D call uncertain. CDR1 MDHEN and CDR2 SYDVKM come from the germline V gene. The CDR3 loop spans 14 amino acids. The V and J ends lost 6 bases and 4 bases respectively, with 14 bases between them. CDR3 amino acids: CASRGPTTADTQYF. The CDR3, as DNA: TGTGCCAGCAGGGGTCCTACGACGGCAGATACGCAGTATTTT.

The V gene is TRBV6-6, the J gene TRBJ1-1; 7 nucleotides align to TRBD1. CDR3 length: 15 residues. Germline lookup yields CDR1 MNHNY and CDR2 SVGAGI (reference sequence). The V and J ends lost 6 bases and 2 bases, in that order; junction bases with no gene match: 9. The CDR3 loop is CASSQSGQPNTEAFF. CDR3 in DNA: TGTGCCAGCAGCCAATCGGGACAGCCTAACACTGAAGCTTTCTTT.

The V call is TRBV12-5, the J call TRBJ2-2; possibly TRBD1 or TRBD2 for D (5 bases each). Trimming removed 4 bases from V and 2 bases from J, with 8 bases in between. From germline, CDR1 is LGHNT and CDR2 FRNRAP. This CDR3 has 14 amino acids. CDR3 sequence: CASGSGANTGELFF. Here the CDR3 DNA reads TGTGCTAGTGGTTCCGGGGCAAACACCGGGGAGCTGTTTTTT.

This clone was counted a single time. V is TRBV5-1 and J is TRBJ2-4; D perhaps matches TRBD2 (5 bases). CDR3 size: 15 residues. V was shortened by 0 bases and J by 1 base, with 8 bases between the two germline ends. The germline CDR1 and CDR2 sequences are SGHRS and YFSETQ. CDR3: CASSLEPGAKNIQYF. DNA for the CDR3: TGCGCCAGCAGCTTGGAGCCGGGGGCCAAAAACATTCAGTACTTC. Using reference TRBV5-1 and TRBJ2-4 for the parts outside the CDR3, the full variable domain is KAGVTQTPRYLIKTRGQQVTLSCSPISGHRSVSWYQQTPGQGLQFLFEYFSETQRNKGNFPGRFSGRQFSNSRSEMNVSTLELGDSALYLCASSLEPGAKNIQYFGAGTRLSVL.

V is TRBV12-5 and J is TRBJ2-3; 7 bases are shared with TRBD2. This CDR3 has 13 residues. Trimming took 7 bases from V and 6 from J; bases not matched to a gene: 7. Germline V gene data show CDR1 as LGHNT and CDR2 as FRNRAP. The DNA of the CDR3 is TGTGCTAGTGCTCCCGGGGGGTACGATACGCAGTATTTT. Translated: CASAPGGYDTQYF.

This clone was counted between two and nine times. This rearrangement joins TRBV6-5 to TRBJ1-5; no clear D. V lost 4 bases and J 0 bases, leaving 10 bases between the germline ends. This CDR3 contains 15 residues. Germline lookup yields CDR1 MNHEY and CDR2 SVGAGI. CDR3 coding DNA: TGTGCCAGCAGTTCCGGGGTTCCTAGCAATCAGCCCCAGCATTTT. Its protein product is CASSSGVPSNQPQHF.

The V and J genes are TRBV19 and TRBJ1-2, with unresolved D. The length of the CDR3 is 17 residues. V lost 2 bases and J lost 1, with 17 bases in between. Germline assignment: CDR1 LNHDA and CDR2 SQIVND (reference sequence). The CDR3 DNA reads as TGTGCCAGTAGTATATCGCCCGAGTCAGAACATAACTATGGCTACACCTTC. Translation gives CASSISPESEHNYGYTF.

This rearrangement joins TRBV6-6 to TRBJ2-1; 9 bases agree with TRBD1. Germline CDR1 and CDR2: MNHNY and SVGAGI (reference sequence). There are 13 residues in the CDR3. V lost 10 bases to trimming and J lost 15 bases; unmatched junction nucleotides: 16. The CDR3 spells CAIYPGTGLDRFF. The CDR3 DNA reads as TGTGCCATCTATCCCGGGACAGGGTTGGATCGGTTCTTC.

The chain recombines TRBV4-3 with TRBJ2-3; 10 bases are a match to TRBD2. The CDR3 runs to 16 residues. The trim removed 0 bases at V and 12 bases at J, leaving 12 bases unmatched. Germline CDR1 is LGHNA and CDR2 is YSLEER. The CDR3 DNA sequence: TGCGCCAGCAGCCAAGAAGGACTAGCGGTTCGAAGGGAACAGTATTTT. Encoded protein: CASSQEGLAVRREQYF.

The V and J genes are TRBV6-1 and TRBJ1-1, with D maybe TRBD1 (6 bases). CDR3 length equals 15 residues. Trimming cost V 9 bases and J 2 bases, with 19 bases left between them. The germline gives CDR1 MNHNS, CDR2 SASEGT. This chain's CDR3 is CASGYRGAGNTEAFF. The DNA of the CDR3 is TGTGCCAGTGGTTATCGGGGGGCGGGAAACACTGAAGCTTTCTTT.